The 27 T cell receptor beta chains below come from one sample, sequenced in a study of identical twins. MiXCR, run by TCRdb on the 5' RACE reads, gives a single entry per CDR3 protein. The sample holds 200,000 to 300,000 distinct CDR3 sequences, around 6.6% seen once. This sample also appeared in a second study, on yellow fever vaccine responses in identical twins.

Sequencing was performed on memory (CD45RO+) T cells sorted from blood. All receptors come from a young woman in good health.

Only a few counts were recorded for this clonotype. The rearrangement joins TRBV12-5 to TRBJ2-5; weak D call: TRBD1 (5 bases). Trimming took 5 bases from V and 2 from J, leaving 15 bases between them. The CDR3 length is 15 residues. CDR1 is LGHNT, CDR2 FRNRAP, per germline. CDR3 loop: CASGLGVSPQETQYF. CDR3 sequence (DNA): TGTGCTAGTGGTCTAGGGGTTTCTCCACAAGAGACCCAGTACTTC. Full variable domain (remainder filled in from reference TRBV12-5 and TRBJ2-5): DARVTQTPRHKVTEMGQEVTMRCQPILGHNTVFWYRQTMMQGLELLAYFRNRAPLDDSGMPKDRFSAEMPDATLATLKIQPSEPRDSAVYFCASGLGVSPQETQYFGPGTRLLVL.

This clonotype was counted only a few times. The chain combines TRBV11-2 with TRBJ2-3; D not resolved. CDR1 is SGHAT and CDR2 is FQNNGV in the germline V gene. V shed 4 bases and J shed 5 bases, with 10 bases lying between them. This CDR3 is 13 amino acids long. The CDR3 DNA is TGTGCCAGCAGCTCTCCACCGATAGATACGCAGTATTTT. This codes for CASSSPPIDTQYF.

This clonotype was counted many times. The genes are TRBV12-3 or TRBV12-4 and TRBJ1-2; possibly TRBD1 for D (5 bases). The length of the CDR3 is 16 residues. Trimming took off 3 bases at V and 0 bases at J, with 14 bases between the two ends. The CDR3 DNA is TGTGCCAGCAGTTTCACGCGTCAGGGAGCTAACTATGGCTACACCTTC. Encoded protein: CASSFTRQGANYGYTF.

This rearrangement joins TRBV7-9 to TRBJ2-7; 9 nucleotides align to TRBD1. The CDR3 is 14 amino acids. Germline V gives CDR1 SEHNR, CDR2 FQNEAQ (reference sequence). The V segment lost 5 bases and the J segment 6 bases; nucleotides outside the gene matches: 8. CDR3: CASSLPRQGVEQYF. DNA for the CDR3: TGTGCCAGCAGCCTCCCGAGACAGGGGGTCGAGCAGTACTTC.

This clonotype was detected ten times or more. The chain carries TRBV12-3 or TRBV12-4 and TRBJ2-3; D is perhaps TRBD1 (5 bases). This CDR3 has 13 residues. The germline V and J ends were trimmed by 5 bases and 3 bases, with 9 bases remaining between them. Here the CDR3 reads CASSGAATDTQYF. As DNA, the CDR3 is TGTGCCAGCAGTGGGGCCGCTACAGATACGCAGTATTTT.

The chain links TRBV6-5 to TRBJ2-2; 8 bases match TRBD2. J gave up 6 bases and V 4 bases, and 19 bases lay outside the gene matches. Germline V gene sequence: CDR1 MNHEY, CDR2 SVGAGI. The CDR3 covers 19 residues. This CDR3 reads CASSSDKSWAGGVAGELFF. The DNA of the CDR3 is TGTGCCAGCAGTTCCGATAAGTCCTGGGCGGGGGGTGTTGCCGGGGAGCTGTTTTTT.

This clonotype turned up a few times. The rearrangement links TRBV3-1 to TRBJ2-3, with unresolved D. V lost 4 bases and J 7 bases, leaving 6 bases between the germline ends. This CDR3 region has 11 residues. Germline lookup yields CDR1 LGHDT and CDR2 YNNKEL (reference sequence). CDR3 in amino acids: CASSLSYTQYF. The CDR3 DNA reads as TGTGCCAGCAGCCTCTCTTATACGCAGTATTTT.

This clonotype was recorded a few times. The V call is TRBV10-3, the J call TRBJ1-1; 10 nucleotides line up with TRBD1. The CDR3 contains 13 residues. CDR1 and CDR2 from the germline V gene are ENHRY and SYGVKD. V shed 3 bases, J shed 10 bases, and the junction held 5 bases outside the gene matches. CDR3 loop: CAISERQGASAFF. The CDR3 DNA follows: TGTGCCATCAGTGAAAGACAGGGGGCGTCAGCTTTCTTT.

This clonotype was seen a few times. The chain uses TRBV6-1 and TRBJ1-1; 10 bases are shared with TRBD1. Trimming took 6 bases from V and 2 from J; bases not matched to a gene: 9. This CDR3 spans 16 amino acids. Germline V gene lookup returns CDR1 MNHNS and CDR2 SASEGT. CDR3: CASRPDRGRGNTEAFF. CDR3 coding DNA: TGTGCCAGCAGACCCGACAGGGGGCGAGGTAACACTGAAGCTTTCTTT.

There are many counts of this clonotype. The chain has TRBV29-1 and TRBJ2-1; 11 bases are a match to TRBD2. The germline gives CDR1 SQVTM, CDR2 ANQGSEA. V lost 5 bases, J lost 7 bases, and 10 bases stayed unmatched. The CDR3 length is 15 residues. CDR3 nucleotides: TGCAGCGTTAGACCGGGACTAGCGGCATCAAATGAGCAGTTCTTC. Encoded protein: CSVRPGLAASNEQFF.

This clonotype was counted a few times. This chain connects TRBV27 to TRBJ2-2; 8 nucleotides align to TRBD1. This CDR3 region has 14 residues. Losses at the gene ends were 4 bases for V and 7 bases for J; bases not matched to a gene: 5. Germline assignment: CDR1 MNHEY and CDR2 SMNVEV (reference sequence). The CDR3 sequence: CASSSYRGDGELFF. DNA for the CDR3: TGTGCCAGCAGTTCTTACAGGGGGGACGGGGAGCTGTTTTTT.

The table lists this clonotype with many counts. The CDR3 DNA follows: TGCGCCAGCAGCTTCGCGGGAATGGCAGATACGCAGTATTTT. It yields the protein CASSFAGMADTQYF. The V call is TRBV5-1, the J call TRBJ2-3, with TRBD2 as a possible D gene (6 bases). CDR3 length: 14 amino acids. Germline CDR1 and CDR2: SGHRS and YFSETQ. Trimming removed 2 bases from V and 4 bases from J, with 11 bases in between.

Only a few counts were recorded for this clonotype. J is TRBJ1-4 and V is TRBV20-1, with D hard to call. This CDR3 comprises 14 residues. CDR1 is DFQATT, CDR2 SNEGSKA, per germline (reference sequence). Trimming stripped 1 base from V and 7 bases from J, with 13 bases between. The CDR3 nucleotides are TGCAGTGCTAGAGTCCCAGACGGTAGTGAAAAACTGTTTTTT. This gives the protein CSARVPDGSEKLFF.

There are many counts of this clonotype. The genes are TRBV12-3 or TRBV12-4 and TRBJ1-3; TRBD1 aligns across 7 bases. The length of the CDR3 is 15 residues. Losses at the gene ends were 7 bases for V and 0 bases for J; bases not matched to a gene: 6. The CDR3, as DNA: TGTGCCAGCACGGGACAGCTCGTCTCTGGAAACACCATATATTTT. Protein sequence: CASTGQLVSGNTIYF.

In its sample, this clonotype was seen a few times. The chain couples TRBV27 to TRBJ2-1; 8 nucleotides line up with TRBD2. Trimming cost V 6 bases and J 7 bases; bases outside gene matches: 11. The CDR3 runs 15 residues. Germline values: CDR1 MNHEY, CDR2 SMNVEV (reference sequence). CDR3 amino acids: CASRLLAVSGNEQFF. As DNA, the CDR3 is TGTGCCAGCAGACTACTAGCGGTTAGCGGGAATGAGCAGTTCTTC.

The table lists this clonotype with many counts. The rearrangement joins TRBV12-3 or TRBV12-4 to TRBJ1-3, with 7 bases fitting TRBD1. This CDR3 comprises 17 residues. Trimming removed 5 bases from V and 7 bases from J; junction bases left unmatched: 17. The CDR3 sequence: CASSPGEGAPFSNTIYF. Here the CDR3 DNA reads TGTGCCAGCAGTCCCGGGGAGGGGGCTCCTTTTTCGAACACCATATATTTT.

V is TRBV20-1 and J is TRBJ2-7, with 7 bases lining up with TRBD1. Trimming took 3 bases from V and 3 from J; bases not matched to a gene: 8. The CDR3 extends over 14 amino acids. Germline V gene lookup returns CDR1 DFQATT and CDR2 SNEGSKA (reference sequence). CDR3 sequence: CSASRDRVIYEQYF. CDR3 DNA: TGCAGTGCTAGTCGGGACAGAGTTATCTACGAGCAGTACTTC.

The chain uses TRBV6-1 and TRBJ1-2, with D tentatively TRBD1 (6 bases). CDR1 is MNHNS and CDR2 is SASEGT in the germline V gene. The CDR3 totals 13 residues. The V and J ends lost 6 bases and 1 base respectively, with 9 bases between them. The DNA of the CDR3 is TGTGCCAGCAGGAGGGACAATAACTATGGCTACACCTTC. It is translated as CASRRDNNYGYTF.

This chain connects TRBV20-1 to TRBJ1-1; TRBD1 matches 7 bases. The CDR3 consists of 12 residues. V lost 5 bases to trimming and J lost 4 bases; unmatched junction nucleotides: 4. CDR1 DFQATT and CDR2 SNEGSKA come from the germline V gene (reference sequence). The CDR3 loop reads CSAASGGTEAFF. As DNA, the CDR3 is TGCAGTGCTGCGTCAGGGGGCACTGAAGCTTTCTTT.

The CDR3 protein is CSASGRWVDEQFF. CDR3 nucleotides: TGCAGTGCTAGCGGGAGGTGGGTGGATGAGCAGTTCTTC. The genes are TRBV20-1 and TRBJ2-1; 7 nucleotides agree with TRBD2. The CDR3 length is 13 residues. V gave up 3 bases and J gave up 8 bases; unmatched junction bases: 7. CDR1 and CDR2 (germline): DFQATT, SNEGSKA (reference sequence).

This clonotype was observed many times. The V and J genes are TRBV5-1 and TRBJ2-1; 12 nucleotides agree with TRBD2. Germline V gene sequence: CDR1 SGHRS, CDR2 YFSETQ. The CDR3 contains 18 residues. The trim removed 1 base at V and 6 bases at J, leaving 11 bases unmatched. CDR3: CASSLSSGGADPSNEQFF. The DNA for the CDR3 is TGCGCCAGCAGCTTGTCTAGCGGGGGGGCCGACCCAAGCAATGAGCAGTTCTTC.

This clonotype was detected only a few times. This chain links TRBV24-1 with TRBJ2-2, with 7 bases lining up with TRBD2. Germline V gene data show CDR1 as KGHDR and CDR2 as SFDVKD. The CDR3 length is 16 residues. Trimming removed 3 bases from V and 1 base from J; junction bases left unmatched: 4. In DNA, the CDR3 is TGTGCCACCAGTGATAGGGGACTACAGAACACCGGGGAGCTGTTTTTT. This gives the protein CATSDRGLQNTGELFF.

This clonotype was counted many times. This chain connects TRBV7-9 to TRBJ2-7; unclear D gene. The germline gives CDR1 SEHNR, CDR2 FQNEAQ (reference sequence). This CDR3 spans 16 amino acids. V lost 5 bases, J lost 0 bases, and 17 bases lay in between. CDR3 nucleotides: TGTGCCAGCAGCCCTTTTGGTGATCAGCGCTCCTACGAGCAGTACTTC. Translation gives CASSPFGDQRSYEQYF.

The chain employs TRBV11-2 and TRBJ2-5; D remains unclear. The CDR3 covers 13 residues. CDR1 and CDR2 (germline): SGHAT, FQNNGV. The V end was cut by 8 bases, the J end by 2 bases, with 12 bases between. The CDR3 sequence is CASSRIGQETQYF. CDR3 nucleotide sequence: TGTGCCAGCTCAAGGATTGGTCAAGAGACCCAGTACTTC.

This clonotype occurred a few times. The J gene is TRBJ2-2, the V gene TRBV12-3 or TRBV12-4; D is perhaps TRBD2 (5 bases). Between the trimmed V and J ends, which lost 1 base and 3 bases, there was a span of 12 bases. This CDR3 region has 16 residues. The CDR3 spells CASSLVRGYDTGELFF. The DNA for the CDR3 is TGTGCCAGCAGTTTAGTCCGGGGTTATGACACCGGGGAGCTGTTTTTT.

This clonotype has only a few counts. This rearrangement joins TRBV24-1 to TRBJ2-3; the match to TRBD2 covers 15 bases. CDR3 length: 17 residues. Per germline, CDR1 KGHDR and CDR2 SFDVKD. With 4 bases clipped from V and 4 bases from J, the junction kept 5 bases outside the gene matches. This chain's CDR3 is CATSDSGLAGGADTQYF. The CDR3 nucleotides read TGTGCCACCAGTGACTCCGGACTAGCGGGAGGGGCAGATACGCAGTATTTT.

The chain uses TRBV28 and TRBJ1-3, with D possibly being TRBD1 (5 bases). The CDR3 spans 14 residues. Trimming left V 7 bases short and J 1 base short, with 11 bases between. Germline V CDR1 and CDR2: MDHEN, SYDVKM. For the CDR3, the DNA is TGTGCCAGCACCTCAGGGTGGTCTGGAAACACCATATATTTT. Its translation is CASTSGWSGNTIYF.